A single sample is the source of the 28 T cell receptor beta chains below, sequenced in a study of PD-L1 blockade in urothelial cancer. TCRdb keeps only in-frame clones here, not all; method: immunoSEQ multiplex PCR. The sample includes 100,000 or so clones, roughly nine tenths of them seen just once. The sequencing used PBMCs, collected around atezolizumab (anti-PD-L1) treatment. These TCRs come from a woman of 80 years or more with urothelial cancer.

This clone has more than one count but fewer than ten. CDR3 sequence reads: CASSFLYEEPDGYTF. As DNA, the CDR3 is TGTGCCAGCAGTTTCTTGTATGAGGAGCCGGATGGCTACACCTTC. V and J are TRBV27 and TRBJ1-2; D is ambiguous. The CDR3 runs 15 residues. The germline V gene encodes CDR1 MNHEY and CDR2 SMNVEV (reference sequence). V gave up 3 bases and J gave up 6 bases, with 17 bases separating them.

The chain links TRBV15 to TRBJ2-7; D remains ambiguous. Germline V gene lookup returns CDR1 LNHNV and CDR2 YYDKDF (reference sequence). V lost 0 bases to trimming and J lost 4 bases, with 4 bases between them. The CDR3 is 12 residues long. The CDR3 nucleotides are TGTGCCACCAGCAGAGACCATTACGAGCAGTACTTC. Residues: CATSRDHYEQYF.

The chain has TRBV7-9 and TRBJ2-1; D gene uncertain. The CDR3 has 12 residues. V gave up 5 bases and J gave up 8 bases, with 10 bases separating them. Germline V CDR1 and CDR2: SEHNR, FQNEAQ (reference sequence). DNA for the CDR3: TGTGCCAGCAGCCCCCACTCGGATGAGCAGTTCTTC. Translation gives CASSPHSDEQFF.

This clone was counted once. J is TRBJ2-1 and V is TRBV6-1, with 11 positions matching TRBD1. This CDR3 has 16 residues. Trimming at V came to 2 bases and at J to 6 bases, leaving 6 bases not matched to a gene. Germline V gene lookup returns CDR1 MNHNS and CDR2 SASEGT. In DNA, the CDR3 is TGTGCCAGCAGTGAAAGAGGGGGACAGGGGGGCAATGAGCAGTTCTTC. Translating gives CASSERGGQGGNEQFF.

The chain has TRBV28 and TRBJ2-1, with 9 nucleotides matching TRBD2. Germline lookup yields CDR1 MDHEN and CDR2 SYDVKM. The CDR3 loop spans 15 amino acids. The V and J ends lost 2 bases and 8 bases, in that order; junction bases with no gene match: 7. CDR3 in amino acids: CASSLGLALGDEQFF. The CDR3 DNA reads TGTGCCAGCAGTTTAGGACTAGCGTTGGGGGATGAGCAGTTCTTC.

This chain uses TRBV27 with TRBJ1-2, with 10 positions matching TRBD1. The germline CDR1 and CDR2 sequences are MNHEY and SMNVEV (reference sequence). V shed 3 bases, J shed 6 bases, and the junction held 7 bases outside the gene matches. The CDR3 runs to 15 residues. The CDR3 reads CASSFRPDRGNGYTF. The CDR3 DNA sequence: TGTGCCAGCAGTTTTCGACCGGACAGGGGGAATGGCTACACCTTC.

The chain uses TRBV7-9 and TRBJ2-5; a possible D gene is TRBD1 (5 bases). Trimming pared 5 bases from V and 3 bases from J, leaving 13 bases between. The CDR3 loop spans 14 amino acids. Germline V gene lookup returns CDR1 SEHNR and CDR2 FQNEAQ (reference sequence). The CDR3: CASSQSREEETQYF. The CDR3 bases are TGTGCCAGCAGCCAGTCCAGGGAAGAAGAGACCCAGTACTTC.

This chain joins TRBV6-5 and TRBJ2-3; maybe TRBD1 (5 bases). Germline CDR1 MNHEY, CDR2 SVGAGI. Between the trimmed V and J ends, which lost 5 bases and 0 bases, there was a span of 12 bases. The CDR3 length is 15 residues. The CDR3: CASSMTAPSTDTQYF. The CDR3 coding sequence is TGTGCCAGCAGTATGACAGCTCCTAGCACAGATACGCAGTATTTT.

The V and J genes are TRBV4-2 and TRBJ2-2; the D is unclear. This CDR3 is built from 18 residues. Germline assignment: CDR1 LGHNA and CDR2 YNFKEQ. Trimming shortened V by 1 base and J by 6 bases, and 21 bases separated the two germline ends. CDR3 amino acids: CASSQVGFTARSPGELFF. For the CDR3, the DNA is TGTGCCAGCAGCCAAGTCGGTTTCACGGCGAGGTCCCCCGGGGAGCTGTTTTTT.

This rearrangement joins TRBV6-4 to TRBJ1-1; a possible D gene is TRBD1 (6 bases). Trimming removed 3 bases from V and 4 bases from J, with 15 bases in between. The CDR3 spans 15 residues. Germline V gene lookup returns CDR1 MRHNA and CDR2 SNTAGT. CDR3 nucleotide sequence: TGTGCCAGCAGTGAGTGGCCAGGGGCAACCACTGAAGCTTTCTTT. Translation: CASSEWPGATTEAFF.

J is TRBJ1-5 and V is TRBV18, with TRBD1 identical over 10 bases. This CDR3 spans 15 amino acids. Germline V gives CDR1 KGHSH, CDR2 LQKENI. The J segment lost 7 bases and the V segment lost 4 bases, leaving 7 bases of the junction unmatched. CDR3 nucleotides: TGTGCCAGCTCACAGGGACAGGGGAGGGTCCAGCCCCAGCATTTT. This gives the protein CASSQGQGRVQPQHF. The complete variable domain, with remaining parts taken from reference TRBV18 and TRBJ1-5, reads NAGVMQNPRHLVRRRGQEARLRCSPMKGHSHVYWYRQLPEEGLKFMVYLQKENIIDESGMPKERFSAEFPKEGPSILRIQQVVRGDSAAYFCASSQGQGRVQPQHFGDGTRLSIL.

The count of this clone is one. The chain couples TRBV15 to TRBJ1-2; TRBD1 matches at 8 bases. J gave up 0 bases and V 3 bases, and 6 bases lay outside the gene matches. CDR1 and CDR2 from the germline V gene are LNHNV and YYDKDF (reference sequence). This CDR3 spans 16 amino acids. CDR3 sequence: CATSRGGTGSNYGYTF. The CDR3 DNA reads TGTGCCACCAGCAGGGGGGGGACAGGTTCTAACTATGGCTACACCTTC. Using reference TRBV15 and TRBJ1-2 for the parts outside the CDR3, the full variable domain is DAMVIQNPRYQVTQFGKPVTLSCSQTLNHNVMYWYQQKSSQAPKLLFHYYDKDFNNEADTPDNFQSRRPNTSFCFLDIRSPGLGDTAMYLCATSRGGTGSNYGYTFGSGTRLTVV.

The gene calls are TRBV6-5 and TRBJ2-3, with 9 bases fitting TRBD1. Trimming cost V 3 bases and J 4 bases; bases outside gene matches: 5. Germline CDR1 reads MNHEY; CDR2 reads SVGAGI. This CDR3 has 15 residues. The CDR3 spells CASSYGRQGADTQYF. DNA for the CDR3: TGTGCCAGCAGTTATGGGCGACAGGGGGCAGATACGCAGTATTTT.

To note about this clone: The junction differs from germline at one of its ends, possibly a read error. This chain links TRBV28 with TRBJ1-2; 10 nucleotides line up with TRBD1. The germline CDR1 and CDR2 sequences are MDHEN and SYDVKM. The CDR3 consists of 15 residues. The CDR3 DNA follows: TGTGCCAGCAGCTTATCGGTGACAGGGGGCGGTGGCTACACCTTC. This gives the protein CASSLSVTGGGGYTF.

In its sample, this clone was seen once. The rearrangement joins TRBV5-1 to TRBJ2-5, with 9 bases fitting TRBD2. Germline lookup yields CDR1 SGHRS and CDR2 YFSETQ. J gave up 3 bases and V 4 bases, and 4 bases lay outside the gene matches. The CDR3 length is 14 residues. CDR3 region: CASSKRLAEETQYF. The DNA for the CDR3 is TGCGCCAGCAGCAAGCGACTAGCGGAAGAGACCCAGTACTTC.

The CDR3 sequence is CASSPGQGSYEQYF. The CDR3 coding sequence is TGCGCCAGCAGCCCCGGACAGGGGTCCTACGAGCAGTACTTC. The V call is TRBV5-1, the J call TRBJ2-7; 9 bases fit TRBD1. Germline assignment: CDR1 SGHRS and CDR2 YFSETQ. Trimming removed 4 bases from V and 1 base from J; junction bases left unmatched: 3. The CDR3 totals 14 residues. Supplemented by reference TRBV5-1 and TRBJ2-7, the full variable domain reads KAGVTQTPRYLIKTRGQQVTLSCSPISGHRSVSWYQQTPGQGLQFLFEYFSETQRNKGNFPGRFSGRQFSNSRSEMNVSTLELGDSALYLCASSPGQGSYEQYFGPGTRLTVT.

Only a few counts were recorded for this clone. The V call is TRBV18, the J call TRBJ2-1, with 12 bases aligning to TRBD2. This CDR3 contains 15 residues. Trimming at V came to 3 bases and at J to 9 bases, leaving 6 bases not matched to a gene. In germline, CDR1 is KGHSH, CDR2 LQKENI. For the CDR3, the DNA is TGTGCCAGCTCACCCCTAGCGGGAGGGCCGAGTGAGCAGTTCTTC. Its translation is CASSPLAGGPSEQFF.

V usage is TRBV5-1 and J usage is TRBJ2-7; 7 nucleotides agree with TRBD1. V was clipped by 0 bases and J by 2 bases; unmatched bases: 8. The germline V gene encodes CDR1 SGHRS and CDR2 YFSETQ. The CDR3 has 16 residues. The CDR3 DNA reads TGCGCCAGCAGCTTGGATTCCCGACAGGGACCCTACGAGCAGTACTTC. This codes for CASSLDSRQGPYEQYF.

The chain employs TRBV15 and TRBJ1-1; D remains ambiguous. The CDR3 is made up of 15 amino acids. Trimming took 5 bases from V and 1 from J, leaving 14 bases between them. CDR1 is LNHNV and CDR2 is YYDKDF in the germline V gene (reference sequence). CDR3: CATSRAVEANTEAFF. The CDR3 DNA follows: TGTGCCACCAGCCGAGCTGTGGAGGCGAACACTGAAGCTTTCTTT.

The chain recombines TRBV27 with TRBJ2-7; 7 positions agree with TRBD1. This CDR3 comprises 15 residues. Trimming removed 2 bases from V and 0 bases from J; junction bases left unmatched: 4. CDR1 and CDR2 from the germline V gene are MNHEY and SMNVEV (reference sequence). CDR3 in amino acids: CASSLKWDSSYEQYF. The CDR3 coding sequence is TGTGCCAGCAGTTTAAAGTGGGACAGCTCCTACGAGCAGTACTTC.

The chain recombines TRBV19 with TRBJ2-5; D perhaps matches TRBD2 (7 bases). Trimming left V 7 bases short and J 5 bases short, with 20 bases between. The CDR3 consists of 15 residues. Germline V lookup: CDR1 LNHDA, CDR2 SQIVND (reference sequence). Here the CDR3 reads CASTAMGGPRETQYF. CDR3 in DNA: TGTGCCAGTACCGCCATGGGGGGGCCGCGCGAGACCCAGTACTTC.

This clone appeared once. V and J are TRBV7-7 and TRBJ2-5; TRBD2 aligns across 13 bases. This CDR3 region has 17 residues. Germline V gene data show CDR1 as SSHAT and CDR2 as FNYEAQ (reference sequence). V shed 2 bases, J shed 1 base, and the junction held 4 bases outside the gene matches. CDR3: CASSLSGLAGVQETQYF. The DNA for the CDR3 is TGTGCCAGCAGCTTATCCGGACTAGCGGGGGTCCAAGAGACCCAGTACTTC.

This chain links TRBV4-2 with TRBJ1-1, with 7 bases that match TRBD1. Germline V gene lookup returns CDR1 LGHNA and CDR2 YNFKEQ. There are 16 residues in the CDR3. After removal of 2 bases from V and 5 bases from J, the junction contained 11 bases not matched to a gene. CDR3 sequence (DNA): TGTGCCAGCAGCCAAAACCGACAGGGTGAGAAAACTGAAGCTTTCTTT. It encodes CASSQNRQGEKTEAFF.

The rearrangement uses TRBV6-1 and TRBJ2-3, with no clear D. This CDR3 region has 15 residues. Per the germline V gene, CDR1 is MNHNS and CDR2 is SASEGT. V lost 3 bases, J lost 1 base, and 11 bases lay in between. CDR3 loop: CASSESGYRTDTQYF. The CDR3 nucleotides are TGTGCCAGCAGTGAGTCCGGGTATCGCACAGATACGCAGTATTTT.

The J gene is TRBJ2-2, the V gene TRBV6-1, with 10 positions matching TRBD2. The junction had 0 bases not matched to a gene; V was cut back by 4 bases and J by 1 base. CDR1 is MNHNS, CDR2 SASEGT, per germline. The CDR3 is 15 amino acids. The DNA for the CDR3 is TGTGCCAGCAGTGGACTAGCGGGGAACACCGGGGAGCTGTTTTTT. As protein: CASSGLAGNTGELFF.

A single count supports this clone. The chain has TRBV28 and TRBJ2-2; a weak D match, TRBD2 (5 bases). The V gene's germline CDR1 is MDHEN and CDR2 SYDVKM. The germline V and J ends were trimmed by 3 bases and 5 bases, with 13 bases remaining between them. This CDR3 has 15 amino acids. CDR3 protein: CASSFRGSSTGELFF. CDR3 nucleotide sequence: TGTGCCAGCAGTTTTAGAGGGAGCAGTACCGGGGAGCTGTTTTTT.

CDR3 DNA sequence: TGTGCCAGCAGCATACAGGGGAGTCAGCCCCAGCATTTT. Its translation is CASSIQGSQPQHF. The chain joins TRBV5-4 to TRBJ1-5; 7 positions agree with TRBD1. V shed 4 bases and J 6 bases; nucleotides not matched to a gene: 4. The CDR3 is 13 residues long. Germline CDR1 is SGHNT and CDR2 is YYREEE (reference sequence).

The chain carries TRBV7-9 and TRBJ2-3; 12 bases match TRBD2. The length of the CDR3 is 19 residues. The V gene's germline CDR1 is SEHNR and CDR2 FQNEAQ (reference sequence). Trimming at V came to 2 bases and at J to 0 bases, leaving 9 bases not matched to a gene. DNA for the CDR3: TGTGCCAGCAGCTTAAGTCGGCTAGCGGGAGGGATTAGCACAGATACGCAGTATTTT. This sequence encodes CASSLSRLAGGISTDTQYF.